The T cell receptor (beta chain) described here comes from a study of blood T cell repertoires in COVID-19. On the study more broadly: Sources were T cells, B-cell-depleted T cells, or PBMCs; the material itself was cDNA or gDNA.

In the source study's methods: Estimation of nucleated cell counts relied on the amplification of reference gene primers. Produced via immunoSEQ multiplex PCR; TCRdb's table is partial and in-frame only. V and J calls and clone size are as listed in that table; D and trimming were resolved from the DNA. Among 220,000 or so clones listed, 70% to 85% were seen once. There are 12 residues in the CDR3. Germline V gives CDR1 SQVTM, CDR2 ANQGSEA. Trimming cost V 6 bases and J 6 bases, with 14 bases left between them. Cohorts were determined from participant-reported clinical history. The study counted Cohort 3 donors as recovered given two negative PCRs, clearance, or symptom resolution.

The receptor was derived from an older woman who had recovered from COVID-19. The genes are TRBV29-1 and TRBJ1-2; D call uncertain. Sample: PBMCs or T cells enriched from blood (not recorded which). The CDR3 bases are TGCAGCGTCCTAGGGAGTAGAGATGGCTACACCTTC. Amino acid sequence: CSVLGSRDGYTF. Full variable domain (missing parts from reference TRBV29-1 and TRBJ1-2): SAVISQKPSRDICQRGTSLTIQCQVDSQVTMMFWYRQQPGQSLTLIATANQGSEATYESGFVIDKFPISRPNLTFSTLTVSNMSPEDSSIYLCSVLGSRDGYTFGSGTRLTVV.